A single sample is the source of the 14 T cell receptor beta chains below, sequenced in a study of T cell responses to AZD1222 COVID-19 vaccine. TCRdb keeps only in-frame clones here, not all; method: immunoSEQ multiplex PCR. This table has 150,000 to 180,000 clones, around nine tenths appearing once. The source material was peripheral blood, sampled on day 0 of AZD1222 vaccination. The receptors stem from an adult in good health.

This rearrangement joins TRBV23-1 to TRBJ2-1, with TRBD1 matching 7 bases. TRBV23-1 is annotated as an ORF whose role is uncertain. This CDR3 region has 15 residues. V was clipped by 3 bases and J by 7 bases; unmatched bases: 9. CDR3 sequence reads: CASSHPGQLINEQFF. CDR3 sequence (DNA): TGCGCCAGCAGTCACCCGGGACAGCTGATTAATGAGCAGTTCTTC.

The chain recombines TRBV7-9 with TRBJ1-2, with 7 bases that match TRBD1. Losses at the gene ends were 5 bases for V and 5 bases for J; bases not matched to a gene: 11. The CDR3 runs to 15 residues. Germline-derived CDR1 and CDR2 are SEHNR and FQNEAQ (reference sequence). The CDR3 here is CASSPTGEREYGYTF. In DNA form, the CDR3 reads TGTGCCAGCAGCCCTACAGGGGAAAGGGAATATGGCTACACCTTC.

This sequence joins TRBV7-9 and TRBJ2-2; a weak D match, TRBD2 (5 bases). Trimming took 6 bases from V and 3 from J, leaving 20 bases between them. CDR1 and CDR2 (germline): SEHNR, FQNEAQ (reference sequence). CDR3 size: 17 residues. The CDR3 DNA is TGTGCCAGCAGACCGCCCGGGGTGGGAGACGACACCGGGGAGCTGTTTTTT. This gives the protein CASRPPGVGDDTGELFF.

This clone has just one count. V usage is TRBV4-3 and J usage is TRBJ2-1; D is uncertain. CDR1 LGHNA and CDR2 YSLEER come from the germline V gene. The CDR3 consists of 16 residues. The ends were cut back, 5 bases at V and 0 bases at J, with 14 bases in the middle. The CDR3 here is CASSELTGSSYNEQFF. The CDR3 nucleotides read TGCGCCAGCAGCGAACTAACGGGCTCCTCCTACAATGAGCAGTTCTTC.

This chain links TRBV19 with TRBJ1-6; weak D call: TRBD1 (5 bases). V was shortened by 5 bases and J by 9 bases, with 14 bases between the two germline ends. Germline-derived CDR1 and CDR2 are LNHDA and SQIVND (reference sequence). The CDR3 is made up of 14 amino acids. CDR3 protein: CASSEWQGGSPLHF. The CDR3 DNA sequence: TGTGCCAGTAGTGAATGGCAGGGAGGTTCACCCCTCCACTTT.

The chain combines TRBV5-6 with TRBJ1-1; 7 bases are a match to TRBD1. Germline V lookup: CDR1 SGHDT, CDR2 YYEEEE. This CDR3 is built from 13 residues. V gave up 4 bases and J gave up 4 bases; unmatched junction bases: 4. CDR3 DNA sequence: TGTGCCAGCAGCGCACCAGGGGGCACTGAAGCTTTCTTT. As protein: CASSAPGGTEAFF.

The chain joins TRBV7-6 to TRBJ1-6, with TRBD1 identical over 8 bases. Trimming cost V 5 bases and J 7 bases; bases outside gene matches: 4. Germline CDR1 is SGHVS and CDR2 is FNYEAQ. The CDR3 runs to 14 residues. CDR3: CASSPTGDNSPLHF. The CDR3, as DNA: TGTGCCAGCAGCCCGACAGGGGACAATTCACCCCTCCACTTT. Filled out from reference TRBV7-6 and TRBJ1-6, the complete variable domain reads GAGVSQSPRYKVTKRGQDVALRCDPISGHVSLYWYRQALGQGPEFLTYFNYEAQQDKSGLPNDRFSAERPEGSISTLTIQRTEQRDSAMYRCASSPTGDNSPLHFGNGTRLTVT.

This chain uses TRBV6-1 with TRBJ2-3; no clear D gene. Germline V gene lookup returns CDR1 MNHNS and CDR2 SASEGT. CDR3 length: 17 amino acids. Trimming stripped 2 bases from V and 0 bases from J, with 15 bases between. CDR3 nucleotide sequence: TGTGCCAGCAGTGAACCCGGGTGGTTTTATAGCACAGATACGCAGTATTTT. As protein: CASSEPGWFYSTDTQYF.

DNA of the CDR3: TGTGCCAGCAGCTTAGGGACTAGCGGGAACTTCGAGCAGTACTTC. Translation gives CASSLGTSGNFEQYF. V usage is TRBV7-9 and J usage is TRBJ2-7; 12 positions match TRBD2. The CDR3 totals 15 residues. In germline, CDR1 is SEHNR, CDR2 FQNEAQ (reference sequence). V gave up 1 base and J gave up 6 bases; unmatched junction bases: 4.

The CDR3 bases are TGTGCCAGCAGCTTAGGGGGTAGTTATGGCTACACCTTC. Its protein product is CASSLGGSYGYTF. The rearrangement links TRBV7-3 to TRBJ1-2, with D tentatively TRBD1 (5 bases). This CDR3 has 13 amino acids. Trimming cost V 2 bases and J 5 bases, with 9 bases left between them. Germline values: CDR1 SGHTA, CDR2 FQGTGA.

The chain is built from TRBV7-9 and TRBJ2-2; D gene uncertain. V was pared by 5 bases and J by 2 bases, with 12 bases between. The germline V gene encodes CDR1 SEHNR and CDR2 FQNEAQ (reference sequence). The CDR3 covers 15 residues. For the CDR3, the DNA is TGTGCCAGCAGCCCCTCGGACCTTAACACCGGGGAGCTGTTTTTT. Its translation: CASSPSDLNTGELFF.

The CDR3, as DNA: TGTGCCAGCAGTGAAGCGCTTCAACTGTATGGCTACACCTTC. It is translated as CASSEALQLYGYTF. This rearrangement joins TRBV6-1 to TRBJ1-2; no clear D gene. The CDR3 contains 14 residues. V shed 0 bases and J shed 5 bases, with 10 bases lying between them. CDR1 is MNHNS, CDR2 SASEGT, per germline.

The gene calls are TRBV5-1 and TRBJ2-3; the D is unclear. Germline loops: CDR1 SGHRS, CDR2 YFSETQ. The CDR3 has 16 residues. Trimming removed 1 base from V and 2 bases from J, with 14 bases in between. The CDR3 reads CASSLLSDNPTDTQYF. The DNA of the CDR3 is TGCGCCAGCAGCTTGCTCAGCGACAATCCCACAGATACGCAGTATTTT. The complete variable domain, with remaining parts taken from reference TRBV5-1 and TRBJ2-3, reads KAGVTQTPRYLIKTRGQQVTLSCSPISGHRSVSWYQQTPGQGLQFLFEYFSETQRNKGNFPGRFSGRQFSNSRSEMNVSTLELGDSALYLCASSLLSDNPTDTQYFGPGTRLTVL.

V gene TRBV9 combines with J gene TRBJ1-2; D is unclear. Trimming left V 5 bases short and J 4 bases short, with 9 bases between. The germline V gene has CDR1 SGDLS and CDR2 YYNGEE. The CDR3 is 12 residues long. The CDR3 region has the DNA TGTGCCAGCAGTGCACCCGCCTATGGCTACACCTTC. It is translated as CASSAPAYGYTF.